This TCR beta chain was captured by sequencing in a study of cytomegalovirus exposure and HLA in healthy donors. Study results and limitations: TCR beta V segments were, for the most part, productive about 87% or about 30% of the time in an earlier analysis.

CDR1 and CDR2 from the germline V gene are SGHRS and YFSETQ. Trimming stripped 0 bases from V and 2 bases from J, with 5 bases between. This CDR3 contains 13 residues. The PCR made use of 60 Vbeta and 13 Jbeta primers. The data were produced by immunoSEQ multiplex PCR, yet TCRdb's version contains in-frame clones alone and is incomplete. The sample holds about 190,000 clones; about 89% are singletons and the top ten take roughly 1.3%. Points on this clone: Antigen unknown.

The genes are TRBV5-1 and TRBJ2-5; unclear D gene. This TCR came from a man aged 25-40 years in good health and CMV-seronegative. The sequenced material came from PBMCs. CDR3: CASSLGVQETQYF. The CDR3 nucleotides are TGCGCCAGCAGCTTGGGAGTACAAGAGACCCAGTACTTC.